This entry describes one T cell receptor beta chain. The V end was cut by 5 bases, the J end by 6 bases, with 16 bases between. CDR3 size: 14 residues. Germline assignment: CDR1 MNHEY and CDR2 SVGAGI. The data originate from a study of human T cells and chemical hapten exposure. In TCRdb, the RACE reads were re-called with MiXCR into one record per CDR3 protein. The sample records around 300,000 distinct CDR3 sequences, under 9% being singletons. Specified time point: patch test 1, 2 weeks after DPC sensitization. Noted treatment: therapeutic diphenylcyclopropenone sensitization with weekly scalp DPC. Non-pregnant alopecia patients aged 18 to 70, suitable for DPC therapy. The starting material, unfractionated whole blood, was used for total RNA extraction.

This sample comprised whole blood, obtained in connection with sensitization to the hapten diphenylcyclopropenone (DPC). The genes are TRBV6-5 and TRBJ1-1, with D possibly TRBD1 on 5 matching bases. The source is a young woman with alopecia areata. Some clones in this sample may be carry-over from other donors' samples. CDR3 DNA: TGTGCCAGCAGTGACGGTCCAGGGTTTTCTGAAGCTTTCTTT. This codes for CASSDGPGFSEAFF.